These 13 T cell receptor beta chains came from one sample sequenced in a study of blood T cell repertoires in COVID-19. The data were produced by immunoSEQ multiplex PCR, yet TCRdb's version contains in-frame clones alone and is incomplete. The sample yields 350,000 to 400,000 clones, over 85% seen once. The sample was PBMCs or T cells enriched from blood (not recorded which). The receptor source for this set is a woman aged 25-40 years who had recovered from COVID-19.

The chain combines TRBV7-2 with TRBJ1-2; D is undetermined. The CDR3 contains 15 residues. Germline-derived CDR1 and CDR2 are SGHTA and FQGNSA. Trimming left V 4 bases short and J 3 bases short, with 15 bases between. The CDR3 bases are TGTGCCAGCAGCTCATCGCGGGCAGTATACTATGGCTACACCTTC. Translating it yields CASSSSRAVYYGYTF.

For the CDR3, the DNA is TGCGCCAGCAGCCCTATCCTAGCGGGGCCTCTGAACCAGTACTTC. This sequence encodes CASSPILAGPLNQYF. The chain uses TRBV4-1 and TRBJ2-5; 9 bases agree with TRBD2. V dropped 4 bases and J dropped 10; count of bases not matched to a gene: 13. The germline gives CDR1 MGHRA, CDR2 YSYEKL. The CDR3 runs 15 residues.

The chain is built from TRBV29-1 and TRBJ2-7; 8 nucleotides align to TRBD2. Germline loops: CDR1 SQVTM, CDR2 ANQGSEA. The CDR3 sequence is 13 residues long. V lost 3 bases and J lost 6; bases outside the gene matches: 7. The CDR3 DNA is TGCAGCGTTGAGCGGGAGGATCAACCCGAGCAGTACTTC. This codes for CSVEREDQPEQYF.

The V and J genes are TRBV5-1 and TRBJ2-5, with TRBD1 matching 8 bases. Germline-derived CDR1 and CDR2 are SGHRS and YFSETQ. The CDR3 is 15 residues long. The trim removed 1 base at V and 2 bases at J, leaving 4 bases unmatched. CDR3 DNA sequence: TGCGCCAGCAGCTTGCCGACAGGGGTACAAGAGACCCAGTACTTC. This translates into CASSLPTGVQETQYF.

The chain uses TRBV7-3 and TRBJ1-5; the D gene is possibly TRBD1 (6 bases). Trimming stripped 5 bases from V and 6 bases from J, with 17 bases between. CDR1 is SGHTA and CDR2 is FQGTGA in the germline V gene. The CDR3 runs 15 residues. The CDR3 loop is CASSPRGGPGQPQHF. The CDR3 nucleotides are TGTGCCAGCAGCCCAAGGGGGGGCCCAGGTCAGCCCCAGCATTTT.

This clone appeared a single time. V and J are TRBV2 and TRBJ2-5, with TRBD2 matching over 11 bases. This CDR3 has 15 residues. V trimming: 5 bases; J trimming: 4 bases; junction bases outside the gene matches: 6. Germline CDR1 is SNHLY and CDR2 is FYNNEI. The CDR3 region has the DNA TGTGCCAGCAGTTATAGCGGGAGGGCCCCAGAGACCCAGTACTTC. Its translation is CASSYSGRAPETQYF.

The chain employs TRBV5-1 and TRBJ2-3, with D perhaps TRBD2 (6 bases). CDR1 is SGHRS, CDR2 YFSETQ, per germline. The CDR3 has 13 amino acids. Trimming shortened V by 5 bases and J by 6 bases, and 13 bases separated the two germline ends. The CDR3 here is CASRGRGIDTQYF. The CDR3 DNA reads TGCGCCAGCAGAGGCCGGGGGATTGATACGCAGTATTTT.

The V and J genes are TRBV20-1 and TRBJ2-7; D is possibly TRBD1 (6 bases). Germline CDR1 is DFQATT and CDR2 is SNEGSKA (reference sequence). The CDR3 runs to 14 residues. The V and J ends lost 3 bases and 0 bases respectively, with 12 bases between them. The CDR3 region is CSASRDINSYEQYF. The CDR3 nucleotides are TGCAGTGCTAGTCGGGACATAAACTCCTACGAGCAGTACTTC.

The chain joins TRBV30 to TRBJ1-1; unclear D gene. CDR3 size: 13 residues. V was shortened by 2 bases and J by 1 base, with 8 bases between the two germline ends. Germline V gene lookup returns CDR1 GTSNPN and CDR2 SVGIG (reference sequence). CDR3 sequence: CAWSPTRNTEAFF. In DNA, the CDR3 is TGTGCCTGGAGTCCGACAAGGAACACTGAAGCTTTCTTT.

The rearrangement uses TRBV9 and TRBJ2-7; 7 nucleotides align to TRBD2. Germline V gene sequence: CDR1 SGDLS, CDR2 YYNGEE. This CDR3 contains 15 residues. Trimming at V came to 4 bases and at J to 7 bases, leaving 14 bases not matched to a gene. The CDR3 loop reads CASSPRGDGLWEQYF. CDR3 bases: TGTGCCAGCAGCCCCCGGGGGGATGGGTTGTGGGAGCAGTACTTC.

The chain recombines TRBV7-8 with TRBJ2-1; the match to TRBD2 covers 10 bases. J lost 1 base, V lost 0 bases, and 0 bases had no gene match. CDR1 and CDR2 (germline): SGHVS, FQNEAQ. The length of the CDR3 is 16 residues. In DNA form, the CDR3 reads TGTGCCAGCAGCTTAGCTAGCGGGGGGTCCTACAATGAGCAGTTCTTC. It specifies CASSLASGGSYNEQFF. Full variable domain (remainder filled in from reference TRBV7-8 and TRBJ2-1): GAGVSQSPRYKVAKRGQDVALRCDPISGHVSLFWYQQALGQGPEFLTYFQNEAQLDKSGLPSDRFFAERPEGSVSTLKIQRTQQEDSAVYLCASSLASGGSYNEQFFGPGTRLTVL.

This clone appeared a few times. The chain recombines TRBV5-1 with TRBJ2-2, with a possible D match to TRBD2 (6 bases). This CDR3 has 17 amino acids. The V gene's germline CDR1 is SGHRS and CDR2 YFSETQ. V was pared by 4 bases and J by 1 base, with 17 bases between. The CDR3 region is CASSPILGTQNTGELFF. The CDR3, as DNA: TGCGCCAGCAGCCCCATACTTGGGACTCAGAACACCGGGGAGCTGTTTTTT.

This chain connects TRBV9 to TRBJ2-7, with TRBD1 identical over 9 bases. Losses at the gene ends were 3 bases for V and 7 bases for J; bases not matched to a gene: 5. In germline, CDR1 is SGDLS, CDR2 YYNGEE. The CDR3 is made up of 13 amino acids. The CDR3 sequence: CASSAGTGSEQYF. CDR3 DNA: TGTGCCAGCAGCGCGGGGACAGGGTCAGAGCAGTACTTC.